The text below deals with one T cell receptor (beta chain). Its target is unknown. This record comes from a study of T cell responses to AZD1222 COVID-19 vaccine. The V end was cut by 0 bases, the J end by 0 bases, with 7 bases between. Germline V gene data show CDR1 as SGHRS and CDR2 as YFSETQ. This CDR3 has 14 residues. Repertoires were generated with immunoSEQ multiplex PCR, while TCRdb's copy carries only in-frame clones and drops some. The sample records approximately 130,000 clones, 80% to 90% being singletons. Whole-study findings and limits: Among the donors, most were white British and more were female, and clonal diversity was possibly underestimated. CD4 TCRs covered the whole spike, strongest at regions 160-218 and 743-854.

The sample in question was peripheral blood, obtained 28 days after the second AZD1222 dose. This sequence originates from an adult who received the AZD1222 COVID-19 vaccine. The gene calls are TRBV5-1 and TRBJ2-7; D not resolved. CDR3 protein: CASSLDSTSYEQYF. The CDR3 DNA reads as TGCGCCAGCAGCTTGGATAGCACCTCCTACGAGCAGTACTTC. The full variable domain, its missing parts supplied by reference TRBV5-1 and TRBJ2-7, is KAGVTQTPRYLIKTRGQQVTLSCSPISGHRSVSWYQQTPGQGLQFLFEYFSETQRNKGNFPGRFSGRQFSNSRSEMNVSTLELGDSALYLCASSLDSTSYEQYFGPGTRLTVT.